This TCR beta chain was captured in a study of blood T cell repertoires in COVID-19. Study background: Acute and convalescent COVID-19 samples came from the United States, Italy and Spain. Nucleic acid was either cDNA or gDNA, and it came from T cells, B-cell-depleted T cells, or PBMCs.

The CDR3 runs to 15 residues. Germline loops: CDR1 MNHNY, CDR2 SVGAGI (reference sequence). Trimming removed 2 bases from V and 2 bases from J, with 10 bases in between. In the original analysis: Reference gene primers were amplified, and this amplification served to estimate nucleated cell counts. Here immunoSEQ multiplex PCR was the method, and the copy in TCRdb shows in-frame clones only, minus some. The DNA gave D and trimming, while V, J and clone size come from that table. The sample has 250,000 to 400,000 clones; around 88% are singletons. Seattle cases were enrolled at active infection and followed longitudinally.

Input material: peripheral blood. This chain links TRBV6-6 with TRBJ1-3; D unclear. This TCR was recovered from a woman between 25 and 40 years old with COVID-19, enrolled during active disease. The CDR3 loop reads CASSYEGNPGNTIYF. CDR3 nucleotides: TGTGCCAGCAGTTACGAGGGTAACCCTGGAAACACCATATATTTT.